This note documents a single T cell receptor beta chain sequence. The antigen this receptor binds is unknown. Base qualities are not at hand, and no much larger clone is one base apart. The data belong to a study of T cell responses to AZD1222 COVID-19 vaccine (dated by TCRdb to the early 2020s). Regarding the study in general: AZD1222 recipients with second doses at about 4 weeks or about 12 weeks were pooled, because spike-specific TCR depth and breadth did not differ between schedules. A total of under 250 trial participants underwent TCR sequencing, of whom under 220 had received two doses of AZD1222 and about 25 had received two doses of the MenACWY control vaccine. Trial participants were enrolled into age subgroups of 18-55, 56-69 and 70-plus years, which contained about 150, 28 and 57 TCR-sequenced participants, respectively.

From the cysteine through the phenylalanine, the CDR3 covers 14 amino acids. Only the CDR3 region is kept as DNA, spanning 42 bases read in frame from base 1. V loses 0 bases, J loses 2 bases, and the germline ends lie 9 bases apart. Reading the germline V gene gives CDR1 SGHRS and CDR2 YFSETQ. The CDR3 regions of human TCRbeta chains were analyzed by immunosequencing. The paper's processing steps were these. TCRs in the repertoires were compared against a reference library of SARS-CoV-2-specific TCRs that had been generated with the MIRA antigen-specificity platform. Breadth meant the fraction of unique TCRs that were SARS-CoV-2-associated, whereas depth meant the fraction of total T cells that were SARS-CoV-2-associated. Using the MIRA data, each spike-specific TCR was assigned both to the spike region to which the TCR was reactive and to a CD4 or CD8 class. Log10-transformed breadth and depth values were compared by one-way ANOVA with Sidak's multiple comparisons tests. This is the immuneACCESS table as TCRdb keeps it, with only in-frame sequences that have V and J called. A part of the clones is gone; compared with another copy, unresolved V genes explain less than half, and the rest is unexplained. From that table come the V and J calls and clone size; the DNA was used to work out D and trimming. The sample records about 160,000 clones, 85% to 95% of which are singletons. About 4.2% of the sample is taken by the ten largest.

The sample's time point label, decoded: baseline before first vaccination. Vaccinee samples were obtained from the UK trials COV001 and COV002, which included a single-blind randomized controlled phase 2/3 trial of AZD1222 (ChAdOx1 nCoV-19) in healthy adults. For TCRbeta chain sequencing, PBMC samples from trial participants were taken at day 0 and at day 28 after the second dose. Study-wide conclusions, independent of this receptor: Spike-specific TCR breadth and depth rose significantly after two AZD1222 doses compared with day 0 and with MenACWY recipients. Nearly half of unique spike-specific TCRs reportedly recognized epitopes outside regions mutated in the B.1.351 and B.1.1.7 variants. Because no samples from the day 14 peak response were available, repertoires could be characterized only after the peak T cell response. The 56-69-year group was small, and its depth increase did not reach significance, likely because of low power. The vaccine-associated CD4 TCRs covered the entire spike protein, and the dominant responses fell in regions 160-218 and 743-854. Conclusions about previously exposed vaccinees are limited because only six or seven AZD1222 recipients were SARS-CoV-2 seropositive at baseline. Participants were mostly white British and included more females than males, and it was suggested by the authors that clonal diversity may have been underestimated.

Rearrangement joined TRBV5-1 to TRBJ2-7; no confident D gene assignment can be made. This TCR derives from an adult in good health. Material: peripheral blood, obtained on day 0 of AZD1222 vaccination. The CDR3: CASSLEPATYEQYF. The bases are TGCGCCAGCAGCTTGGAGCCAGCCACCTACGAGCAGTACTTC.